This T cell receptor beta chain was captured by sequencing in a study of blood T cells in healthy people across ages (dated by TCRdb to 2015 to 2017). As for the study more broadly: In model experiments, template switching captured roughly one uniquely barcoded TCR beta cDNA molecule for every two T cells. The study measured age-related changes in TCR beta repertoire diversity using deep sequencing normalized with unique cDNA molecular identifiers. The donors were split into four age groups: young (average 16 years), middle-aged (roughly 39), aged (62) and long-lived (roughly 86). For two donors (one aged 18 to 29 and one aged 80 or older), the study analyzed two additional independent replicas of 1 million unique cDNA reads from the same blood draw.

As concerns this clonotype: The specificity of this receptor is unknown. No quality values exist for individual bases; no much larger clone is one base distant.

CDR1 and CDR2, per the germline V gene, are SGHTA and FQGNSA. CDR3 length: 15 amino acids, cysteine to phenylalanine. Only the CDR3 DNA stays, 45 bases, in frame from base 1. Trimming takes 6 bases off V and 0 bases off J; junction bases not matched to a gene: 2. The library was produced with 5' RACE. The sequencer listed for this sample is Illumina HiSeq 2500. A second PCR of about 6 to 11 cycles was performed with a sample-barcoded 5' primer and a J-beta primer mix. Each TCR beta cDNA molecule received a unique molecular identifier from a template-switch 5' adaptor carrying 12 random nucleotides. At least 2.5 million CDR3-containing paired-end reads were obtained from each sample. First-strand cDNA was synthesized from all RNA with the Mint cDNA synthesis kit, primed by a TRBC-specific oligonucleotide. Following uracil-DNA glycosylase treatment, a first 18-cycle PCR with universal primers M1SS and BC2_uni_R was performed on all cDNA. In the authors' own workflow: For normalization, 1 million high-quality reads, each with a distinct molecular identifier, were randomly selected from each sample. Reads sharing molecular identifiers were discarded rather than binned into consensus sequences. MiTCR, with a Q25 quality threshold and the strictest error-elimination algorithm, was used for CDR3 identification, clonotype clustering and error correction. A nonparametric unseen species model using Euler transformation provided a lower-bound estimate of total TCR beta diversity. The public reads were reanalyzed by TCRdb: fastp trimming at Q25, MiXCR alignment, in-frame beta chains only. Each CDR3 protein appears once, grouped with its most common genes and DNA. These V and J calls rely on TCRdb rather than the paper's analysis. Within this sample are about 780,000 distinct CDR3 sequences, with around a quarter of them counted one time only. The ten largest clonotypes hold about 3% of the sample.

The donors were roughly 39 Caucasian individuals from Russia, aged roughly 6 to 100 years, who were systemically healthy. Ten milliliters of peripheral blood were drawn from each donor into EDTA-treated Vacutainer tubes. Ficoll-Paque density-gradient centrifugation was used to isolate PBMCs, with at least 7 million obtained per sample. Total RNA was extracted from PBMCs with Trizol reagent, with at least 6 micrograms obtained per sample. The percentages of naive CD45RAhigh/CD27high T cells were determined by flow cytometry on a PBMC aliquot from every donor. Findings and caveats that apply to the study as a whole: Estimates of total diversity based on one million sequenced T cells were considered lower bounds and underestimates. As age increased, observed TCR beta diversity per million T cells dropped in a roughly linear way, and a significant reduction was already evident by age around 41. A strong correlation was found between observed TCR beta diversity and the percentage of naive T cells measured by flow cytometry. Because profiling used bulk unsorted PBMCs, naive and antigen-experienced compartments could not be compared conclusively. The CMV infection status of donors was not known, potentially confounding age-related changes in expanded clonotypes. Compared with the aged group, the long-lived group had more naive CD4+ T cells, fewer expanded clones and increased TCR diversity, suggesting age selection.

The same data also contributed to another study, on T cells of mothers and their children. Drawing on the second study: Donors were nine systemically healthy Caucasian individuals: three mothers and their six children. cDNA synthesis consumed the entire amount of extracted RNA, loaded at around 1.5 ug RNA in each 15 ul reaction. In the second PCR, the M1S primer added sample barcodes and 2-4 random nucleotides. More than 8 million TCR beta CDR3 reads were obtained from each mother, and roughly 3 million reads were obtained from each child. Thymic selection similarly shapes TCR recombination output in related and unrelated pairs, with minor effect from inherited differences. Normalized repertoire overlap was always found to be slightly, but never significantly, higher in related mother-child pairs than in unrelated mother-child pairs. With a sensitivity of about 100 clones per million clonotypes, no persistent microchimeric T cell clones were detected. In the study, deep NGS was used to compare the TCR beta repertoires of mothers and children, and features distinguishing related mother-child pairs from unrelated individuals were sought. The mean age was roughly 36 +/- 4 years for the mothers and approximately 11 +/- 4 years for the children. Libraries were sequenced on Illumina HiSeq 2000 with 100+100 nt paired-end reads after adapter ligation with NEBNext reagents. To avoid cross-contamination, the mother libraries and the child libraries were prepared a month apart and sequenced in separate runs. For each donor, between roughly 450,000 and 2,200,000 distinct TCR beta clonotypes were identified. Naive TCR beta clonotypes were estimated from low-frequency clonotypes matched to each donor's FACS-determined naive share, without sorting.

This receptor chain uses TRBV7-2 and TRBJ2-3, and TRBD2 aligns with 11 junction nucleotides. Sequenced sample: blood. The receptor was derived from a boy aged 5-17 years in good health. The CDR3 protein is CASRRTSGSTDTQYF. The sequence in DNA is TGTGCCAGCAGGAGGACTAGCGGGAGCACAGATACGCAGTATTTT.